What follows describes a single TCR beta chain. In the source study's methods: Estimates of nucleated cell counts were drawn from the amplification of reference gene primers. The repertoire was sequenced with immunoSEQ multiplex PCR; TCRdb's copy has only in-frame clones and lacks some. The D gene and trimming were derived from the DNA, and the V and J assignments and clone size from that table. The repertoire includes fewer than 250,000 clones, less than 90% of them detected once, and 0.55% to 0.75% sits in the top ten. This sample is part of a study of blood T cell repertoires in COVID-19. The CDR3 covers 17 residues. The junction had 5 bases not matched to a gene; V was cut back by 0 bases and J by 0 bases. Looked up from germline, CDR1 is LGHNA and CDR2 is YSLEER.

The rearrangement links TRBV4-3 to TRBJ2-1; 7 bases line up with TRBD1. The sample was peripheral blood. The sequence was obtained from a man in his forties with acute or convalescent COVID-19. The CDR3 is CASSQDLGQSSYNEQFF. For the CDR3, the DNA is TGCGCCAGCAGCCAAGATTTGGGACAGAGCTCCTACAATGAGCAGTTCTTC.